The present T cell receptor (beta chain) was sequenced within a study of T cell responses to AZD1222 COVID-19 vaccine. The CDR3 totals 15 residues. J gave up 4 bases and V 4 bases, and 9 bases lay outside the gene matches. Per the germline V gene, CDR1 is MNHEY and CDR2 is SVGAGI. Assay used: immunoSEQ multiplex PCR; TCRdb lists only in-frame clones, some missing. The sample lists about 130,000 clones; 85% to 95% were seen once. The rearrangement joins TRBV6-5 to TRBJ1-2; 7 bases line up with TRBD1. The clonotype was recovered from an adult in good health. The sequencing here drew on peripheral blood, taken on day 0 of AZD1222 vaccination. CDR3 DNA sequence: TGTGCCAGCAGTTCCAGGACAGGATCTCGCTATGGCTACACCTTC. This sequence encodes CASSSRTGSRYGYTF.